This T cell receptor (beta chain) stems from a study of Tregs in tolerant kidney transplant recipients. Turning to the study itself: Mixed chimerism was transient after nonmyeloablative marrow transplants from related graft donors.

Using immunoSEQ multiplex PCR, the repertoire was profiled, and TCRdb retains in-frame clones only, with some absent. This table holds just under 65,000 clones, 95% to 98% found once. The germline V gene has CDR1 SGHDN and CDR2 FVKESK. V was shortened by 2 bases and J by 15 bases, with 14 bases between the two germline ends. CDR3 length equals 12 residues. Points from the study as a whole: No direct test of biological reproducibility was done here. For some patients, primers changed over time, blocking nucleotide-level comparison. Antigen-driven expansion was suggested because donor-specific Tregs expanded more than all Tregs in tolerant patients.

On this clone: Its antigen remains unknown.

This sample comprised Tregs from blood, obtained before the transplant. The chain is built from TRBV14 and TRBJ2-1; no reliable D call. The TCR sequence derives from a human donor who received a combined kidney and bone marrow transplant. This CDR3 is CASSQWRPRLFF. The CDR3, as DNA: TGTGCCAGCAGCCAATGGCGGCCTCGGCTGTTCTTC.